A single T cell receptor beta chain is shown here with its context. Its antigen is unknown. Base qualities are not provided; no much larger clone lies one nucleotide away. What this sample's time point label stands for: baseline before oral tofacitinib. From alopecia areata patients, peripheral blood was collected along with lesional scalp punch biopsies. After PBMCs were isolated by density centrifugation and stained for CD3, CD4 and CD8, a FACSAria was used to sort CD4+ and CD8+ T cells. The data belong to a study of CD8+ T cells in alopecia areata (dated by TCRdb to between 2018 and 2020). About the study as a whole: Treated patients were enrolled in an open-label pilot trial of oral tofacitinib at 5 to 10 mg twice daily for moderate-to-severe alopecia areata. Patients received tofacitinib for 6 to 18 months and were then followed off drug for 6 months to check for delayed response and recurrence. The study used high-throughput TCRbeta sequencing to examine T cell clonal expansion in alopecia areata, in both the C3H/HeJ mouse model and human patients. Human TCRbeta sequencing covered scalp tissue and sorted CD4+ and CD8+ peripheral blood T cells from patchy and totalis/universalis alopecia areata patients and healthy controls. Tofacitinib-treated patients had biopsies at baseline and at 4 and 24 weeks of treatment, with a later scalp biopsy in several patients. Scalp clonality was compared among normal scalp (n=4), patchy alopecia areata scalp (n=8), and alopecia totalis/universalis scalp (n=8). The RNA source kit depended on sample type: the PAXgene miRNA kit for fixed scalp, the miRNeasy kit for PBMCs, and the RNeasy kit for mouse skin. TCRbeta CDR3 regions were amplified by immunoSEQ multiplex PCR using 35 Vbeta forward and 13 Jbeta reverse primers. Overall study outcomes, separate from this receptor: Higher clonality and more expanded CD8+ clones were observed in lesional scalp than in normal scalp, particularly in alopecia totalis/universalis, a finding suggestive of antigenic drive. Resident alphabeta T cells in normal human skin are also sequenced, complicating scalp TCR repertoire analysis, unlike mouse skin dominated by gammadelta T cells. Shared TCR sequences between patients were less evident than in mice, which may be partly attributable to HLA diversity in the patient population.

Library method: the immunoSEQ multiplex PCR assay. For TCR sequencing, RNA was extracted from every sample and reverse transcribed into cDNA to serve as template. SuperScript III was used to make first-strand cDNA, primed with a 2:1 mix of oligo-dT and random hexamers. A synthetic immune receptor repertoire was used to measure amplification bias, and any remaining bias was corrected computationally. Per the original workflow: Raw reads were preprocessed for error removal, and CDR3 was defined according to IMGT conventions as running from the conserved cysteine to phenylalanine. Clonality was computed by normalizing Shannon entropy by log2 of the number of productive unique TCRs and subtracting the result from 1. Scalp TCRbeta sequences were cross-referenced with sorted blood CD4 and CD8 repertoires so that the CD4 or CD8 identity of scalp clones could be inferred. Here the immuneACCESS table is served through TCRdb, limited to in-frame sequences with V and J called. Missing clones are a known gap in these copies; in checked studies unresolved V genes cover under half, and the rest lacks a known reason. The D gene and trimming were derived from the DNA, and the V and J assignments and clone size from that table. The sample table lists 130,000 to 150,000 clones, 40% to 65% of them with a count of one. Of the sample, approximately 0.99% falls within the top ten clones.

CDR3 length: 17 amino acids, cysteine to phenylalanine. The retained sequence is limited to the CDR3, 51 bases, with the frame set at the first base. Here V drops 3 bases and J drops 4 bases, and the junction holds 6 bases not matched to any gene. CDR1 and CDR2 were assigned from the germline V gene as SGHRS and YFSETQ. The sample was CD4+ T cells sorted from blood, taken at week 0. The chain is made from TRBV5-1 and TRBJ2-6, and TRBD2 matches 11 of the central bases. The receptor's source is a human donor with alopecia areata. The DNA reads as follows: TGCGCCAGCAGCTCGACTAGCGGGATTGCGGGGGCCAACGTCCTGACTTTC. Translated, it reads CASSSTSGIAGANVLTF.